A single T cell receptor beta chain is shown here with its context. This entry comes from a study of blood T cell repertoires in COVID-19. Study at large: Some COVID-19 samples were acute and others convalescent; all came from the United States, Italy and Spain. In each case, the material was cDNA or gDNA derived from T cells, B-cell-depleted T cells, or PBMCs.

Authors' processing steps: Using reference gene primer amplification, nucleated cell counts were estimated. Assay: immunoSEQ multiplex PCR; the TCRdb copy retains only in-frame clones and omits some. V, J and clone size derive from that table, while D and trimming were established from the DNA sequence. The sample lists about 170,000 clones; 90% to 95% were seen once. Germline values: CDR1 LGHDT, CDR2 YNNKEL (reference sequence). CDR3 size: 16 residues. The J segment lost 3 bases and the V segment lost 4 bases, leaving 4 bases of the junction unmatched. The clonotype was recovered from a woman aged 50 to 65 with acute or convalescent COVID-19. The chain has TRBV3-1 (or the pseudogene TRBV3-2) and TRBJ2-1; 12 bases match TRBD2. Specimen: peripheral blood. The CDR3 sequence is CASSPTSGGVYNEQFF. CDR3 DNA: TGTGCCAGCAGCCCGACTAGCGGGGGAGTCTACAATGAGCAGTTCTTC.